The source of this TCR beta chain is a study of shared clonotypes between healthy human individuals. The study's findings and limits: Only blood underwent sampling, and tissue repertoires likely differ.

With respect to this clone: Antigen: not known.

In germline, CDR1 is MNHEY, CDR2 SVGAGI. V gave up 5 bases and J gave up 7 bases; unmatched junction bases: 5. The CDR3 has 14 residues. 200 to 250 ng DNA, tens of thousands of T cell genomes, went into each sorted-subset replicate PCR. Here immunoSEQ multiplex PCR was the method, and the copy in TCRdb shows in-frame clones only, minus some. The sample lists some 1,100,000 clones; 78% were seen once. This receptor was taken from a man between 18 and 35 years old in good health. Some clones in this sample may be carry-over from other donors' samples. The V and J genes are TRBV6-5 and TRBJ2-2; 9 bases line up with TRBD1. The sample taken for sequencing was memory CD4+ T cells from PBMCs. Indicated subset: CD45RA-negative fraction. The CDR3 sequence is CASSRTGVVGELFF. The DNA for the CDR3 is TGTGCCAGCAGTCGGACAGGGGTGGTCGGGGAGCTGTTTTTT.